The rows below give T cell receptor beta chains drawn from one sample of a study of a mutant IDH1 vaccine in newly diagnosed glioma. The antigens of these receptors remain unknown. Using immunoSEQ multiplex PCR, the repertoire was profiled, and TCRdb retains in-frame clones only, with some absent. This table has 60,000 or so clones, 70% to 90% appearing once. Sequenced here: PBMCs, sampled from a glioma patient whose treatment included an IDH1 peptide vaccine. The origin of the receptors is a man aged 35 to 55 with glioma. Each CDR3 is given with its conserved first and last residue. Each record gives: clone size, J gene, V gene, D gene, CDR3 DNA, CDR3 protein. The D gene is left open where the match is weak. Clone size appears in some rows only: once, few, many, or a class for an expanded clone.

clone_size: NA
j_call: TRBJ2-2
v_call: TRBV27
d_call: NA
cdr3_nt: TGTGCCAGCTCGAGGGGGGCGGACGGGGAGCTGTTTTTT
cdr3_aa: CASSRGADGELFF

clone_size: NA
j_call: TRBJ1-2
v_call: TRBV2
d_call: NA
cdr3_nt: TGTGCCAGCAGTGAATCGCTGGCTAACTATGGCTACACCTTC
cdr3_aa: CASSESLANYGYTF

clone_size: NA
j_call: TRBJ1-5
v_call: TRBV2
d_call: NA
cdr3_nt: TGTGCCAGCAGTGAAGCGCGGGGGGTGCCCCAGCATTTT
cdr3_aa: CASSEARGVPQHF

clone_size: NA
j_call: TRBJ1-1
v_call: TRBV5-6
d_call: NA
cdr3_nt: TGTGCCAGCAGTTGGACAGTGAACACTGAAGCTTTCTTT
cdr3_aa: CASSWTVNTEAFF

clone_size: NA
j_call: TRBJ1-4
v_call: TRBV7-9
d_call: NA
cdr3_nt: TGTGCCAGCAGCTTAGCGCTTTTCGGTGAAAAACTGTTTTTT
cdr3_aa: CASSLALFGEKLFF

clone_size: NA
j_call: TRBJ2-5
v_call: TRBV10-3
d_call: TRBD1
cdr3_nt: TGTGCCATCAGTGAGAGGGGGGTGGGACAGGGCCAAGAGACCCAGTACTTC
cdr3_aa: CAISERGVGQGQETQYF

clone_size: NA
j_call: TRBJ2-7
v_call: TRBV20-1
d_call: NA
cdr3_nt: TGCAGTGCTTCGGGGGCCTACGAGCAATACTTC
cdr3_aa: CSASGAYEQYF

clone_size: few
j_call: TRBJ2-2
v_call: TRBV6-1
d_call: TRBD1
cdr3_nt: TGTGCCAGCAGCGACACAGGGGAATCCGGGGAGCTGTTTTTT
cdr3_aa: CASSDTGESGELFF

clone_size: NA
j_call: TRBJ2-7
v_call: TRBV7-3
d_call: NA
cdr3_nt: TGTGCCAGCAGCTTAATAAACGGGGGCGAGCAGTACTTC
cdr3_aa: CASSLINGGEQYF

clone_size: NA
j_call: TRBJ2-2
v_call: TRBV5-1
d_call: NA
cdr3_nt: TGCGCCAGCAATGGGGGCACCGGGGAGCTGTTTTTT
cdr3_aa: CASNGGTGELFF

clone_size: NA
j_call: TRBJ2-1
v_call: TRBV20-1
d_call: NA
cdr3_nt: TGCAGTGCTACCAGGGTGCATGAGCAGTTCTTC
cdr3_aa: CSATRVHEQFF

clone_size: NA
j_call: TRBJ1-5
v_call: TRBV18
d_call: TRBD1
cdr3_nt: TGTGCCAGCTCACCACTACCGGGACAGGAGGCGGCTCAGCCCCAGCATTTT
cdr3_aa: CASSPLPGQEAAQPQHF

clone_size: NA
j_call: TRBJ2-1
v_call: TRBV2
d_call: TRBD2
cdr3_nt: TGTGCCAGCAGACCAAGGACTAGCGGGGGGTACAATGAGCAGTTCTTC
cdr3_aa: CASRPRTSGGYNEQFF

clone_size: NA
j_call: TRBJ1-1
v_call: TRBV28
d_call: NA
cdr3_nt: TGTGCCAGCAGTTTACGCGGATCCCTCACTGAAGCTTTCTTT
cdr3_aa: CASSLRGSLTEAFF

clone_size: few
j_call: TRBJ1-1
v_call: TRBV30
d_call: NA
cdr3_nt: TGTGCCTGGAGTCGAAACTTTGAAGCTTTCTTT
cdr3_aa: CAWSRNFEAFF

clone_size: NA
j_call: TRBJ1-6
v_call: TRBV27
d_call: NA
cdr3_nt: TGTGCCAGCAGTTTCTGGGGTGGGGATTCACCCCTCCACTTT
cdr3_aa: CASSFWGGDSPLHF

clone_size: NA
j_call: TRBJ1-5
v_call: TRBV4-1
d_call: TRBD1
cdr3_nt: TGCGCCAGCAGTCGGGCTGGGACAGGGGATAGGCCCCAGCATTTT
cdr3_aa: CASSRAGTGDRPQHF

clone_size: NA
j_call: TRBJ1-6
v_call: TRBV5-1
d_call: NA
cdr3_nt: TGCGCCAGCAGCTTGGGGTCCGCGGAAAATTCACCCCTCCACTTT
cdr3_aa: CASSLGSAENSPLHF

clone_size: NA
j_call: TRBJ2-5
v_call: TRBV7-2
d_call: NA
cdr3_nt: TGTGCCAGCGGCCAAGAGACCCAGTACTTC
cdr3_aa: CASGQETQYF

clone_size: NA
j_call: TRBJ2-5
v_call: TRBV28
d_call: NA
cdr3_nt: TGTGCCAGCAGTTCCCTCGGTGGGTATTCAAAGACCCAGTACTTC
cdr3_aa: CASSSLGGYSKTQYF

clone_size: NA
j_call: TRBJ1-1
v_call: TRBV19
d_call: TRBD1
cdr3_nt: TGTGCCAGTAGCTACTCCGGGACAGTGAACACTGAAGCTTTCTTT
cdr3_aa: CASSYSGTVNTEAFF

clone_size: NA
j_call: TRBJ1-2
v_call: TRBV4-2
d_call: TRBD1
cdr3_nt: TGTGCCAGCAGCCAGGACAGGGGGAACTATGGCTACACCTTC
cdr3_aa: CASSQDRGNYGYTF

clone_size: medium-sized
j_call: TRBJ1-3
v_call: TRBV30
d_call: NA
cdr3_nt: TGTGCCTGGAAGGCCAGCGGAAACACCATATATTTT
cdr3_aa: CAWKASGNTIYF

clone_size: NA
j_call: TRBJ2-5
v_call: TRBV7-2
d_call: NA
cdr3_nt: TGTGCCAGCAGCTGGACTCATCAAGAGACCCAGTACTTC
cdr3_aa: CASSWTHQETQYF

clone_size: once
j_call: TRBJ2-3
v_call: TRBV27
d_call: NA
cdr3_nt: TGTGCCAGCAGTTTCGGGGACGGCACATATACGCAGTATTTT
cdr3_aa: CASSFGDGTYTQYF

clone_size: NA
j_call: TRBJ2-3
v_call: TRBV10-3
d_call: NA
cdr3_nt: TGTGCCATCCAGGACAGTGGACGCACAGATACGCAGTATTTT
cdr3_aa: CAIQDSGRTDTQYF

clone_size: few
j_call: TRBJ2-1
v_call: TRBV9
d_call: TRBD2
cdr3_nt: TGTGCCAGCAGCGTTGGCGGGAGGAAAGCCAACAATGAGCAGTTCTTC
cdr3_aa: CASSVGGRKANNEQFF

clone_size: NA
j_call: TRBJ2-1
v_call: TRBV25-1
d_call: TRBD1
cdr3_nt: TGTGCCAGCAGTGACCCTGAGGGGGCCCTTTTCAATGAGCAGTTCTTC
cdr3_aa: CASSDPEGALFNEQFF